The 30 T cell receptor beta chains below were found in one sample sequenced in a study of shared clonotypes between healthy human individuals. The assay was immunoSEQ multiplex PCR, and TCRdb's table has in-frame clones only and misses some. The sample comprises approximately 2.3 million clones, over 85% of which are singletons, and around 0.4% rests with the top ten. The sequenced sample consisted of naive CD4+ T cells from PBMCs. The subset was: CD45RA+ positively selected. These receptors came from a man between 18 and 29 years old in good health. Some clones in this sample may be carry-over from other donors' samples.

As concerns this clone: Germline is not matched at one junction end, which may reflect a read error. The chain uses TRBV7-8 and TRBJ1-2; D is perhaps TRBD1 (5 bases). This CDR3 region has 15 residues. Germline V gene data show CDR1 as SGHVS and CDR2 as FQNEAQ. The CDR3 region is CASSLDHGGRLYSSF. Here the CDR3 DNA reads TGTGCCAGCAGCTTAGACCACGGGGGTCGCCTGTATTCGTCCTTC.

Details on this clone: The sample has other DNA sequences that encode this CDR3 too. The chain carries TRBV9 and TRBJ2-1; 9 nucleotides agree with TRBD1. The CDR3 has 16 residues. The germline V gene encodes CDR1 SGDLS and CDR2 YYNGEE. V shed 2 bases, J shed 0 bases, and the junction held 3 bases outside the gene matches. CDR3 nucleotide sequence: TGTGCCAGCAGCGTTGGGGGACAGGGCTCCTACAATGAGCAGTTCTTC. It specifies CASSVGGQGSYNEQFF. The full variable domain, rest sourced from reference TRBV9 and TRBJ2-1, is DSGVTQTPKHLITATGQRVTLRCSPRSGDLSVYWYQQSLDQGLQFLIQYYNGEERAKGNILERFSAQQFPDLHSELNLSSLELGDSALYFCASSVGGQGSYNEQFFGPGTRLTVL.

CDR3 bases: TGTGCCAGCAGCGTAGGGGGCCACTCCTACGAGCAGTACTTC. Its protein product is CASSVGGHSYEQYF. The chain joins TRBV9 to TRBJ2-7; TRBD1 might be the D (5 bases). There are 14 residues in the CDR3. Trimming shortened V by 0 bases and J by 0 bases, and 7 bases separated the two germline ends. Germline CDR1 is SGDLS and CDR2 is YYNGEE.

This clone came up once. This sequence joins TRBV5-6 and TRBJ2-2; D uncertain. This CDR3 comprises 17 residues. Trimming pared 4 bases from V and 2 bases from J, leaving 18 bases between. The V gene's germline CDR1 is SGHDT and CDR2 YYEEEE. The CDR3 loop reads CASSLRRIVENTGELFF. For the CDR3, the DNA is TGTGCCAGCAGCCTCCGACGGATTGTAGAAAACACCGGGGAGCTGTTTTTT.

The genes are TRBV29-1 and TRBJ2-3; D is unclear. Germline V gene data show CDR1 as SQVTM and CDR2 as ANQGSEA. V was cut by 4 bases and J by 1 base, with 15 bases left in between. This CDR3 is 15 amino acids long. In DNA form, the CDR3 reads TGCAGCGTTGGGAAAGGCCCTGGCGGCACAGATACGCAGTATTTT. Residues: CSVGKGPGGTDTQYF.

Note on this clone: The same CDR3 also results from other DNA sequences found in this sample. The genes are TRBV28 and TRBJ2-1; D is unresolved. Looked up from germline, CDR1 is MDHEN and CDR2 is SYDVKM. The CDR3 covers 14 residues. Trimming removed 5 bases from V and 0 bases from J, with 8 bases in between. DNA for the CDR3: TGTGCCAGCAGTCCCTATAGCTCCTACAATGAGCAGTTCTTC. Amino acid sequence: CASSPYSSYNEQFF.

CDR3 protein: CASSVSTYNEQFF. CDR3 coding DNA: TGTGCCAGCAGCGTATCGACATACAATGAGCAGTTCTTC. The chain couples TRBV9 to TRBJ2-1; no clear D gene. Trimming removed 1 base at V and 4 bases at J, with 6 bases between. Germline CDR1 SGDLS, CDR2 YYNGEE. There are 13 residues in the CDR3.

The genes are TRBV28 and TRBJ1-4; D uncertain. In germline, CDR1 is MDHEN, CDR2 SYDVKM. V lost 6 bases to trimming and J lost 4 bases, with 6 bases between them. The CDR3 runs 12 residues. The CDR3 here is CASRMGNEKLFF. In DNA form, the CDR3 reads TGTGCCAGCAGGATGGGTAATGAAAAACTGTTTTTT.

This sequence joins TRBV28 and TRBJ1-5, with D possibly being TRBD1 (6 bases). Germline loops: CDR1 MDHEN, CDR2 SYDVKM. V lost 5 bases, J lost 4 bases, and 12 bases lay in between. This CDR3 comprises 14 residues. The CDR3 DNA reads TGTGCCAGCAGTAGGACAGTTACAAATCAGCCCCAGCATTTT. Protein sequence: CASSRTVTNQPQHF.

The CDR3 protein is CASSRDSSQETQYF. The CDR3 DNA sequence: TGTGCCAGCAGCCGCGACAGCTCCCAAGAGACCCAGTACTTC. The rearrangement uses TRBV5-8 and TRBJ2-5; possible D gene TRBD1, 5 bases. This CDR3 region has 14 residues. In germline, CDR1 is SGHTS, CDR2 YDEGEE. The V and J ends lost 4 bases and 1 base respectively, with 11 bases between them.

The rearrangement joins TRBV27 to TRBJ1-1, with unresolved D. The length of the CDR3 is 13 residues. The germline V gene encodes CDR1 MNHEY and CDR2 SMNVEV (reference sequence). Trimming removed 5 bases from V and 8 bases from J, with 15 bases in between. The CDR3 region has the DNA TGTGCCAGCAGTCCGAACCAACCACAAGAAGCTTTCTTT. Residues: CASSPNQPQEAFF.

This rearrangement joins TRBV7-2 to TRBJ2-5; 7 bases line up with TRBD1. Per germline, CDR1 SGHTA and CDR2 FQGNSA. V was clipped by 3 bases and J by 7 bases; unmatched bases: 11. This CDR3 has 15 amino acids. The CDR3 sequence: CASSLDRSSKATQYF. The CDR3, as DNA: TGTGCCAGCAGCTTGGACAGGTCCTCTAAGGCGACCCAGTACTTC.

CDR3: CASSQAPTGFNEQFF. The CDR3 region has the DNA TGCGCCAGCAGCCAAGCACCTACAGGTTTCAATGAGCAGTTCTTC. The V and J genes are TRBV4-1 and TRBJ2-1; possible D gene TRBD1, 5 bases. From germline, CDR1 is MGHRA and CDR2 YSYEKL. V was clipped by 1 base and J by 6 bases, with 13 bases between them. The CDR3 runs to 15 residues.

This sequence joins TRBV5-5 and TRBJ2-7; D is possibly TRBD2 (6 bases). CDR3 size: 16 residues. The germline V and J ends were trimmed by 2 bases and 2 bases, with 17 bases remaining between them. Per germline, CDR1 SGHKS and CDR2 YYEKEE (reference sequence). As DNA, the CDR3 is TGTGCCAGCAGCTTTCAACGGAGGGAAGATCCCTACGAGCAGTACTTC. This encodes CASSFQRREDPYEQYF.

V is TRBV2 and J is TRBJ2-1; 7 bases match TRBD2. The CDR3 is made up of 15 amino acids. V shed 7 bases and J 2 bases; nucleotides not matched to a gene: 8. Per germline, CDR1 SNHLY and CDR2 FYNNEI. The CDR3 reads CASKELAITYNEQFF. The DNA of the CDR3 is TGTGCCAGCAAGGAACTAGCGATAACCTACAATGAGCAGTTCTTC. The full variable domain, with the rest looked up from reference TRBV2 and TRBJ2-1, is EPEVTQTPSHQVTQMGQEVILRCVPISNHLYFYWYRQILGQKVEFLVSFYNNEISEKSEIFDDQFSVERPDGSNFTLKIRSTKLEDSAMYFCASKELAITYNEQFFGPGTRLTVL.

The rearrangement joins TRBV6-5 to TRBJ2-3; TRBD1 matches 7 bases. Germline V gives CDR1 MNHEY, CDR2 SVGAGI. The CDR3 has 15 amino acids. V lost 6 bases to trimming and J lost 6 bases; unmatched junction nucleotides: 12. The CDR3 is CASSYNRGSADTQYF. CDR3 nucleotide sequence: TGTGCCAGCAGCTACAACAGGGGATCTGCTGATACGCAGTATTTT.

This clone was detected a few times. The identical CDR3 is also encoded by other nucleotide sequences in the sample. V and J are TRBV29-1 and TRBJ1-1; D unresolved. CDR3 length: 13 amino acids. V lost 6 bases and J 0 bases, leaving 11 bases between the germline ends. Germline lookup yields CDR1 SQVTM and CDR2 ANQGSEA. The CDR3 here is CSVTGLMNTEAFF. DNA of the CDR3: TGCAGCGTCACGGGGTTGATGAACACTGAAGCTTTCTTT.

V gene TRBV25-1 combines with J gene TRBJ2-1; TRBD2 matches 8 bases. Per the germline V gene, CDR1 is MGHDK and CDR2 is SYGVNS. Trimming removed 4 bases from V and 7 bases from J; junction bases left unmatched: 15. The CDR3 has 17 residues. The CDR3 reads CASSVSIREGRGNEQFF. In DNA, the CDR3 is TGTGCCAGCAGTGTAAGCATACGGGAGGGCCGAGGAAATGAGCAGTTCTTC. Using reference TRBV25-1 and TRBJ2-1 for the parts outside the CDR3, the full variable domain is EADIYQTPRYLVIGTGKKITLECSQTMGHDKMYWYQQDPGMELHLIHYSYGVNSTEKGDLSSESTVSRIRTEHFPLTLESARPSHTSQYLCASSVSIREGRGNEQFFGPGTRLTVL.

The chain joins TRBV2 to TRBJ2-7; D is perhaps TRBD1 or TRBD2 (5 bases each). The CDR3 extends over 13 amino acids. Germline CDR1 is SNHLY and CDR2 is FYNNEI. Between the trimmed V and J ends, which lost 6 bases and 0 bases, there was a span of 9 bases. As DNA, the CDR3 is TGTGCCAGCAGGAGGGACGGCTCCTACGAGCAGTACTTC. Translating gives CASRRDGSYEQYF. Complete variable domain (other parts from reference TRBV2 and TRBJ2-7): EPEVTQTPSHQVTQMGQEVILRCVPISNHLYFYWYRQILGQKVEFLVSFYNNEISEKSEIFDDQFSVERPDGSNFTLKIRSTKLEDSAMYFCASRRDGSYEQYFGPGTRLTVT.

CDR3 in DNA: TGTGCCAGCAGCTTAACCTCTACGGGCAGTGGAGAGCAGTACTTC. Translation: CASSLTSTGSGEQYF. V and J are TRBV7-9 and TRBJ2-7; D ambiguous. The germline V gene encodes CDR1 SEHNR and CDR2 FQNEAQ (reference sequence). This CDR3 is built from 15 residues. The V end lost 2 bases, the J end lost 7 bases, and 18 bases lay between the germline ends. The full variable domain, its missing parts supplied by reference TRBV7-9 and TRBJ2-7, is DTGVSQNPRHKITKRGQNVTFRCDPISEHNRLYWYRQTLGQGPEFLTYFQNEAQLEKSRLLSDRFSAERPKGSFSTLEIQRTEQGDSAMYLCASSLTSTGSGEQYFGPGTRLTVT.

The V call is TRBV2, the J call TRBJ1-5, with 7 bases aligning to TRBD1. This CDR3 is built from 14 residues. CDR1 is SNHLY and CDR2 is FYNNEI in the germline V gene. V lost 6 bases to trimming and J lost 7 bases; unmatched junction nucleotides: 9. The CDR3 here is CASRSRGGGQPQHF. The CDR3 DNA sequence: TGTGCCAGCAGGTCCAGGGGGGGAGGGCAGCCCCAGCATTTT.

V usage is TRBV25-1 and J usage is TRBJ2-2; D may be TRBD2 (6 bases). The CDR3 consists of 15 residues. Trimming pared 7 bases from V and 1 base from J, leaving 13 bases between. CDR1 and CDR2 from the germline V gene are MGHDK and SYGVNS. The CDR3 sequence is CASTTGGVNTGELFF. The CDR3 DNA follows: TGTGCCAGCACGACCGGGGGAGTGAACACCGGGGAGCTGTTTTTT.

The chain is built from TRBV7-9 and TRBJ1-4; D may be TRBD1 (6 bases). Trimming removed 5 bases at V and 8 bases at J, with 27 bases between. This CDR3 is built from 18 residues. Per germline, CDR1 SEHNR and CDR2 FQNEAQ (reference sequence). The DNA of the CDR3 is TGTGCCAGCAGCACAGGGAGGCTAAGTAGTTCCCTGGGCGAAAAACTGTTTTTT. Encoded protein: CASSTGRLSSSLGEKLFF.

The CDR3 spells CASEGAATSIGGYTF. As DNA, the CDR3 is TGTGCCAGCGAAGGGGCAGCAACCTCAATCGGTGGCTACACCTTC. The chain recombines TRBV2 with TRBJ1-2, with a tentative D call TRBD1 (5 bases). V was shortened by 8 bases and J by 7 bases, with 23 bases between the two germline ends. CDR3 length: 15 residues. Germline-derived CDR1 and CDR2 are SNHLY and FYNNEI.

The chain joins TRBV6-5 to TRBJ2-7; perhaps TRBD2 as D (6 bases). The V and J ends lost 6 bases and 4 bases respectively, with 16 bases between them. The CDR3 is 14 amino acids. Per the germline V gene, CDR1 is MNHEY and CDR2 is SVGAGI. The CDR3 nucleotides read TGTGCCAGCAGACAAGCGGGTCAATTATACGAGCAGTACTTC. It specifies CASRQAGQLYEQYF.

This chain uses TRBV4-3 with TRBJ1-3, with D unresolved. CDR1 is LGHNA, CDR2 YSLEER, per germline. The CDR3 runs to 14 residues. The germline V and J ends were trimmed by 1 base and 1 base, with 5 bases remaining between them. The CDR3 DNA is TGCGCCAGCAGCCAAGTACAGTCTGGAAACACCATATATTTT. This codes for CASSQVQSGNTIYF.

The genes are TRBV2 and TRBJ1-2; the D is unclear. Germline values: CDR1 SNHLY, CDR2 FYNNEI. V was clipped by 0 bases and J by 0 bases, with 11 bases between them. CDR3 size: 16 residues. CDR3 bases: TGTGCCAGCAGTGAAGCTTCGACGGGAGCTAACTATGGCTACACCTTC. This translates into CASSEASTGANYGYTF.

This chain joins TRBV11-3 and TRBJ2-7; TRBD2 agrees at 8 bases. V lost 4 bases and J lost 2; bases outside the gene matches: 4. Germline assignment: CDR1 SGHNT and CDR2 YENEEA. The CDR3 sequence is 14 residues long. This CDR3 reads CASSSSGGPYEQYF. The DNA of the CDR3 is TGTGCCAGCAGCTCGAGCGGGGGACCCTACGAGCAGTACTTC.

V is TRBV30 and J is TRBJ2-5; D unclear. The V end was cut by 2 bases, the J end by 1 base, with 8 bases between. The CDR3 contains 13 residues. Looked up from germline, CDR1 is GTSNPN and CDR2 is SVGIG (reference sequence). The CDR3: CAWSRHLQETQYF. DNA for the CDR3: TGTGCCTGGAGTAGGCATCTCCAAGAGACCCAGTACTTC.

J is TRBJ1-3 and V is TRBV28; no clear D. This CDR3 contains 15 residues. V was cut by 6 bases and J by 0 bases, with 12 bases left in between. In germline, CDR1 is MDHEN, CDR2 SYDVKM. The chain's CDR3 is CASREGPFSGNTIYF. CDR3 nucleotide sequence: TGTGCCAGCAGAGAAGGGCCCTTCTCTGGAAACACCATATATTTT.